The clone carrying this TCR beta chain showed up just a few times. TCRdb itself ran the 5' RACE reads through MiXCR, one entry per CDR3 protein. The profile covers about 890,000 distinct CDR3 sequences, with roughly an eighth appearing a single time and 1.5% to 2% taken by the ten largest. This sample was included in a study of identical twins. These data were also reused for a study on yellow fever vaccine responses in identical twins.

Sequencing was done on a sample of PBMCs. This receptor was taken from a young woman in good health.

The DNA for the CDR3 is TGTGCCATCAGATCACGTGAGGGACAAGAGACCCAGTACTTC. The encoded protein is CAIRSREGQETQYF. The V call is TRBV10-3, the J call TRBJ2-5, with a tentative D call TRBD2 (5 bases). Deletions cut 6 bases from V and 2 bases from J, with 13 bases between. This CDR3 is 14 amino acids long. Germline V CDR1 and CDR2: ENHRY, SYGVKD.